A single sample gave rise to the 18 T cell receptor beta chains below, sequenced in a study of blood T cell repertoires in COVID-19. This table comes from immunoSEQ multiplex PCR, and its TCRdb copy is limited to in-frame clones, with some not included. The sample lists about 100,000 clones, 88% occurring once. The specimen sequenced was peripheral blood. The receptors originated from a human donor in a cohort sampled during active COVID-19.

The chain couples TRBV7-9 to TRBJ2-3, with 8 nucleotides matching TRBD1. V shed 5 bases and J 1 base; nucleotides not matched to a gene: 2. The CDR3 extends over 14 amino acids. Germline V gives CDR1 SEHNR, CDR2 FQNEAQ (reference sequence). DNA for the CDR3: TGTGCCAGCAGCCCGGGACAGGGCACAGATACGCAGTATTTT. Translation: CASSPGQGTDTQYF.

This clone was recorded once. A junction boundary mismatches the germline segment, possibly from a read error. CDR3 sequence: CASSPRQGIVIF. Written as DNA, the CDR3 is TGTGCCAGCTCACCACGTCAGGGTATAGTAATCTTC. The chain combines TRBV18 with TRBJ2-1; tentatively, D is TRBD1 (5 bases). Germline loops: CDR1 KGHSH, CDR2 LQKENI. This CDR3 has 12 amino acids.

The chain is built from TRBV5-1 and TRBJ2-7, with 9 bases matching TRBD1. CDR3 size: 15 residues. V lost 4 bases, J lost 5 bases, and 10 bases stayed unmatched. CDR1 and CDR2 (germline): SGHRS, YFSETQ. CDR3 region: CASSLDGQGINEQYF. The CDR3, as DNA: TGCGCCAGCAGCCTGGACGGACAGGGGATCAACGAGCAGTACTTC.

The chain is built from TRBV19 and TRBJ2-3; 10 nucleotides agree with TRBD2. CDR1 LNHDA and CDR2 SQIVND come from the germline V gene (reference sequence). The trim removed 5 bases at V and 0 bases at J, leaving 11 bases unmatched. The CDR3 is 18 amino acids. Here the CDR3 DNA reads TGTGCCAGTAGTTTCAGGGGTCCTAGCGGGAGCAGCACAGATACGCAGTATTTT. Its protein product is CASSFRGPSGSSTDTQYF.

Only one count was recorded for this clone. The chain joins TRBV2 to TRBJ2-3; TRBD2 matches at 9 bases. The V gene's germline CDR1 is SNHLY and CDR2 FYNNEI. After removal of 4 bases from V and 4 bases from J, the junction contained 12 bases not matched to a gene. The CDR3 runs to 17 residues. The CDR3 loop reads CASSGMPRGLASDTQYF. CDR3 DNA: TGTGCCAGCAGTGGTATGCCCCGAGGACTAGCGTCAGATACGCAGTATTTT.

The chain couples TRBV5-1 to TRBJ2-7; 7 bases fit TRBD2. Germline values: CDR1 SGHRS, CDR2 YFSETQ. V shed 0 bases, J shed 6 bases, and the junction held 3 bases outside the gene matches. The CDR3 sequence is 13 residues long. CDR3 nucleotide sequence: TGCGCCAGCAGCTTGGCCTCGGGAGGCGAGCAGTACTTC. Protein product: CASSLASGGEQYF. Full variable domain (outside the CDR3, taken from reference TRBV5-1 and TRBJ2-7): KAGVTQTPRYLIKTRGQQVTLSCSPISGHRSVSWYQQTPGQGLQFLFEYFSETQRNKGNFPGRFSGRQFSNSRSEMNVSTLELGDSALYLCASSLASGGEQYFGPGTRLTVT.

The V gene is TRBV27, the J gene TRBJ2-3; 7 nucleotides agree with TRBD2. This CDR3 is built from 16 residues. CDR1 and CDR2 from the germline V gene are MNHEY and SMNVEV (reference sequence). The V and J ends lost 6 bases and 2 bases, in that order; junction bases with no gene match: 11. The CDR3 loop reads CASSPGWGRVTDTQYF. CDR3 nucleotides: TGTGCCAGCAGCCCGGGCTGGGGGAGGGTCACAGATACGCAGTATTTT.

This clone has only one observation. V usage is TRBV12-3 or TRBV12-4 and J usage is TRBJ2-7; D is perhaps TRBD2 (6 bases). This CDR3 has 11 residues. Trimming stripped 6 bases from V and 7 bases from J, with 10 bases between. The CDR3 loop reads CASSPGREQYF. In DNA form, the CDR3 reads TGTGCCAGCAGCCCTGGGAGGGAGCAGTACTTC.

CDR3 DNA sequence: TGTGCCAGCAGCTTTCCGGGACTAGCGGGAGCCTACGAGCAGTACTTC. This translates into CASSFPGLAGAYEQYF. V usage is TRBV7-2 and J usage is TRBJ2-7, with 14 bases matching TRBD2. Trimming took 3 bases from V and 2 from J; bases not matched to a gene: 3. This CDR3 is 16 amino acids long. Germline V CDR1 and CDR2: SGHTA, FQGNSA.

The chain has TRBV28 and TRBJ1-2; 9 nucleotides line up with TRBD1. V lost 7 bases, J lost 6 bases, and 15 bases stayed unmatched. The CDR3 totals 16 residues. Germline CDR1 and CDR2: MDHEN and SYDVKM. The CDR3 sequence is CASTSRTGGPEDGYTF. CDR3 sequence (DNA): TGTGCCAGCACCTCCCGTACAGGGGGCCCTGAGGATGGCTACACCTTC.

The table lists this clone with a count of one. This sequence joins TRBV21-1 and TRBJ2-7; the D call of TRBD2 is as the table states it, not checked on the DNA. TRBV21-1 is tagged as a pseudogene. This CDR3 contains 16 residues. This chain's CDR3 is CASSKPGGSGLYEQYF. The CDR3, as DNA: TGTGCCAGCAGCAAACCTGGAGGGAGTGGATTGTACGAGCAGTACTTC.

This clone was observed a single time. This chain connects TRBV7-9 to TRBJ1-4; D unclear. Germline loops: CDR1 SEHNR, CDR2 FQNEAQ (reference sequence). V was pared by 1 base and J by 3 bases, with 9 bases between. This CDR3 is built from 15 residues. The CDR3 reads CASSLGAGPNEKLFF. CDR3 nucleotides: TGTGCCAGCAGCTTAGGGGCGGGTCCTAATGAAAAACTGTTTTTT.

The chain combines TRBV28 with TRBJ2-2, with 9 bases fitting TRBD2. The CDR3 spans 16 residues. Trimming cost V 4 bases and J 5 bases; bases outside gene matches: 8. Germline V lookup: CDR1 MDHEN, CDR2 SYDVKM. In DNA form, the CDR3 reads TGTGCCAGCAGTTACGGGGCGGGAGGGCCGACCGGGGAGCTGTTTTTT. Encoded protein: CASSYGAGGPTGELFF.

This chain connects TRBV29-1 to TRBJ2-1; a possible D gene is TRBD1 (6 bases). Germline V gives CDR1 SQVTM, CDR2 ANQGSEA. There are 14 residues in the CDR3. V lost 3 bases and J lost 12, with 21 bases in between. CDR3 DNA: TGCAGCGTTGAGCTCGGCAGGGGAACAACGGGGCAGTTCTTC. It is translated as CSVELGRGTTGQFF.

The V gene is TRBV4-1, the J gene TRBJ1-2; D may be TRBD1 (5 bases). Between the trimmed V and J ends, which lost 3 bases and 4 bases, there was a span of 15 bases. Looked up from germline, CDR1 is MGHRA and CDR2 is YSYEKL. The CDR3 totals 15 residues. CDR3 DNA sequence: TGCGCCAGCAGCCATCCCAGGGATCAGCTCTATGGCTACACCTTC. Translating it yields CASSHPRDQLYGYTF.

The chain joins TRBV27 to TRBJ2-2; D possibly corresponds to TRBD1 (5 bases). Trimming pared 5 bases from V and 5 bases from J, leaving 12 bases between. The V gene's germline CDR1 is MNHEY and CDR2 SMNVEV (reference sequence). This CDR3 is built from 14 residues. The CDR3: CASSRQGRTGELFF. CDR3 sequence (DNA): TGTGCCAGCAGTCGTCAGGGAAGGACCGGGGAGCTGTTTTTT.

The chain uses TRBV3-1 (or the pseudogene TRBV3-2) and TRBJ2-1; TRBD2 matches 8 bases. CDR1 and CDR2 (germline): LGHDT, YNNKEL (reference sequence). This CDR3 is 13 amino acids long. The trim removed 4 bases at V and 8 bases at J, leaving 4 bases unmatched. The CDR3 sequence is CASSPPGGYEQFF. CDR3 nucleotides: TGTGCCAGCAGCCCCCCGGGGGGGTATGAGCAGTTCTTC.

At least ten counts were recorded for this clone. The genes are TRBV6-4 and TRBJ2-2; 9 bases fit TRBD2. V was pared by 0 bases and J by 4 bases, with 0 bases of the junction left unmatched. The CDR3 spans 15 residues. Per germline, CDR1 MRHNA and CDR2 SNTAGT. The chain's CDR3 is CASSDSSGSTGELFF. The CDR3 coding sequence is TGTGCCAGCAGTGACTCTAGCGGGAGCACCGGGGAGCTGTTTTTT.